Listed here are 15 T cell receptor beta chains from one sample, sequenced in a study of T cells after posttransplantation cyclophosphamide. Repertoires were generated with immunoSEQ multiplex PCR, while TCRdb's copy carries only in-frame clones and drops some. The sample has about 40,000 clones; around 90% are singletons. Treatment was busulfan-fludarabine conditioning, a marrow graft, and cyclophosphamide on days +3 and +4. This specimen was PBMCs, taken less than 70 days after allogeneic stem cell transplant with posttransplant cyclophosphamide. The receptors shown here come from a male patient aged 55 to 69 who received an allogeneic stem cell transplant from a related donor and was CMV-positive. A subset of T cells may come from the graft donor.

The chain has TRBV30 and TRBJ2-7; D not resolved. The germline V gene encodes CDR1 GTSNPN and CDR2 SVGIG (reference sequence). V was shortened by 1 base and J by 5 bases, with 12 bases between the two germline ends. This CDR3 comprises 13 residues. The CDR3 region has the DNA TGTGCCTGGAGTGACGATTGGGCCCACGAGCAGTACTTC. This codes for CAWSDDWAHEQYF.

The chain is built from TRBV7-9 and TRBJ1-2; D call uncertain. The CDR3 length is 15 residues. V was trimmed by 5 bases and J by 8 bases, leaving 21 bases between them. Per germline, CDR1 SEHNR and CDR2 FQNEAQ (reference sequence). CDR3: CASSPPLDLADGYTF. The CDR3 DNA is TGTGCCAGCAGCCCCCCGCTCGATTTAGCCGACGGCTACACCTTC.

The gene calls are TRBV14 and TRBJ2-2, with 9 nucleotides matching TRBD2. Germline loops: CDR1 SGHDN, CDR2 FVKESK. The V and J ends lost 0 bases and 4 bases, in that order; junction bases with no gene match: 12. The CDR3 spans 19 residues. CDR3 amino acids: CASSQEGPASGVGTGELFF. CDR3 coding DNA: TGTGCCAGCAGCCAAGAGGGTCCGGCTAGCGGGGTAGGCACCGGGGAGCTGTTTTTT.

The chain has TRBV11-2 and TRBJ1-2; 7 nucleotides line up with TRBD1. CDR3 length: 13 amino acids. The junction had 4 bases not matched to a gene; V was cut back by 5 bases and J by 4 bases. CDR1 and CDR2 (germline): SGHAT, FQNNGV. The CDR3 DNA follows: TGTGCCAGCAGCCAGGGACAGTTCTATGGCTACACCTTC. Translated: CASSQGQFYGYTF.

A word on this clone: An end of the junction differs from the germline gene, which may be a read error. This sample includes further DNA sequences coding for the same CDR3. V and J are TRBV5-6 and TRBJ1-6; TRBD1 aligns across 7 bases. Germline CDR1 is SGHDT and CDR2 is YYEEEE. This CDR3 spans 14 amino acids. CDR3 loop: CASSLGQLNSPLHF. The CDR3 nucleotides are TGTGCCAGCAGTTTGGGACAGTTGAATTCACCCCTCCACTTT.

A note on this clone: The DNA is omitted, as the CDR3 cannot be located on it reliably, and the CDR3 follows TCRdb's listing. V and J are TRBV2 and TRBJ2-1; the listed D gene, TRBD2, was not tested against the DNA. The CDR3 length equals 11 residues, ends included. Germline lookup yields CDR1 SNHLY and CDR2 FYNNEI. CDR3 loop: CASILEAGQFF.

The chain links TRBV4-2 to TRBJ1-2, with no clear D. V dropped 0 bases and J dropped 3 bases, with 8 bases sitting between them. Germline V gene lookup returns CDR1 LGHNA and CDR2 YNFKEQ. The CDR3 covers 14 residues. CDR3: CASSQESQDYGYTF. Written as DNA, the CDR3 is TGTGCCAGCAGCCAAGAGTCGCAGGACTATGGCTACACCTTC.

This clone was observed once. The chain recombines TRBV6-1 with TRBJ1-2; 8 bases match TRBD1. This CDR3 contains 16 residues. Per the germline V gene, CDR1 is MNHNS and CDR2 is SASEGT. Losses at the gene ends were 4 bases for V and 6 bases for J; bases not matched to a gene: 13. Written as DNA, the CDR3 is TGTGCCAGCAGTGGTTACCTCACGACAGGGGAGGATGGCTACACCTTC. Protein sequence: CASSGYLTTGEDGYTF.

The chain is built from TRBV6-1 and TRBJ2-7; D not resolved. The V and J ends lost 7 bases and 8 bases respectively, with 21 bases between them. The CDR3 has 14 amino acids. CDR1 is MNHNS and CDR2 is SASEGT in the germline V gene. CDR3 residues: CASTTNPADPKQYF. DNA of the CDR3: TGTGCCAGCACCACAAACCCCGCGGATCCGAAGCAGTACTTC.

This clone was seen only once. The chain is built from TRBV30 and TRBJ1-4; 9 bases map to TRBD1. The junction had 1 base not matched to a gene; V was cut back by 0 bases and J by 5 bases. This CDR3 has 14 residues. Germline-derived CDR1 and CDR2 are GTSNPN and SVGIG (reference sequence). CDR3 sequence: CAWSVGTGNEKLFF. CDR3 sequence (DNA): TGTGCCTGGAGTGTCGGGACAGGGAATGAAAAACTGTTTTTT.

The chain uses TRBV7-9 and TRBJ1-2, with D hard to call. The CDR3 extends over 11 amino acids. The germline V gene has CDR1 SEHNR and CDR2 FQNEAQ (reference sequence). V was trimmed by 7 bases and J by 7 bases, leaving 10 bases between them. The CDR3 DNA reads as TGTGCCAGCACCCTTAGTAGTGGCTACACCTTC. Its protein product is CASTLSSGYTF.

Only a few counts were recorded for this clone. The chain couples TRBV7-9 to TRBJ2-5, with 9 bases that match TRBD2. The V gene end was trimmed by 1 base and the J gene end by 5 bases; junction bases not matched to a gene: 5. Per the germline V gene, CDR1 is SEHNR and CDR2 is FQNEAQ (reference sequence). This CDR3 comprises 15 residues. The CDR3 loop reads CASSLVAGALETQYF. CDR3 sequence (DNA): TGTGCCAGCAGCTTAGTAGCGGGGGCTCTGGAGACCCAGTACTTC. The entire variable domain, with the rest obtained from reference TRBV7-9 and TRBJ2-5, is as follows: DTGVSQNPRHKITKRGQNVTFRCDPISEHNRLYWYRQTLGQGPEFLTYFQNEAQLEKSRLLSDRFSAERPKGSFSTLEIQRTEQGDSAMYLCASSLVAGALETQYFGPGTRLLVL.

This chain connects TRBV30 to TRBJ2-2, with 9 bases identical to TRBD1. V lost 0 bases, J lost 9 bases, and 2 bases stayed unmatched. The CDR3 consists of 13 residues. CDR1 is GTSNPN, CDR2 SVGIG, per germline (reference sequence). CDR3 loop: CAWSVQGARELFF. The CDR3 DNA sequence: TGTGCCTGGAGTGTACAGGGGGCGCGGGAGCTGTTTTTT.

The gene calls are TRBV9 and TRBJ1-2; 10 bases are shared with TRBD1. V trimming: 3 bases; J trimming: 8 bases; junction bases outside the gene matches: 19. CDR1 is SGDLS, CDR2 YYNGEE, per germline. CDR3 length: 18 residues. CDR3 loop: CASSEPKKTGGLTGGYTF. Here the CDR3 DNA reads TGTGCCAGCAGCGAACCCAAGAAGACAGGGGGCTTAACTGGGGGCTACACCTTC.

The chain employs TRBV6-5 and TRBJ1-1; D might be TRBD1 (5 bases). Germline lookup yields CDR1 MNHEY and CDR2 SVGAGI. V dropped 6 bases and J dropped 2 bases, with 10 bases sitting between them. This CDR3 spans 13 amino acids. The CDR3 loop is CASSPTVNTEAFF. Written as DNA, the CDR3 is TGTGCCAGCAGCCCGACAGTTAACACTGAAGCTTTCTTT.